This T cell receptor (beta chain) emerged from a study of blood T cells in healthy people across ages. Study-wide results and caveats: Across the age range, TCR beta diversity per million T cells fell in a roughly linear way.

Trimming removed 3 bases from V and 4 bases from J; junction bases left unmatched: 8. Germline CDR1 is MGHRA and CDR2 is YSYEKL. This CDR3 is 16 amino acids long. The second PCR ran roughly 6 to 11 cycles with a sample-barcoded 5' primer and J-beta primers. A single record per CDR3 protein comes from TCRdb applying MiXCR to the 5' RACE reads. The sample has 1.5 million to 2 million distinct CDR3 sequences, 49% seen once. Donation came from healthy Caucasian individuals in Russia who were aged roughly 6 to 100. Regarding this clonotype: No antigen is known for it.

The chain combines TRBV4-1 with TRBJ1-4; TRBD1 aligns across 7 bases. The sequenced material came from blood. This clonotype was sampled from a woman between 40 and 55 years old in good health. The CDR3 bases are TGCGCCAGCAGCCAGTACACAGGGGACATTAATGAAAAACTGTTTTTT. This encodes CASSQYTGDINEKLFF.